The clone carrying this TCR beta chain was seen repeatedly, ten times or more. The CDR3 covers 15 residues. Germline V gene lookup returns CDR1 MNHEY and CDR2 SMNVEV (reference sequence). Deletions cut 6 bases from V and 0 bases from J, with 9 bases between. Repertoires were generated with immunoSEQ multiplex PCR, while TCRdb's copy carries only in-frame clones and drops some. The table includes 180,000 or so clones, approximately 78% detected once. This record comes from a study of blood T cell repertoires in COVID-19. On the study more broadly: Acute and convalescent COVID-19 specimens originated in the United States, Italy and Spain.

This receptor was obtained from a woman of 80 years or more with COVID-19, enrolled during active disease. V is TRBV27 and J is TRBJ2-6; no reliable D call. The specimen sequenced was peripheral blood. CDR3: CASSAPSSGANVLTF. The CDR3 nucleotides read TGTGCCAGCAGCGCGCCTAGCTCTGGGGCCAACGTCCTGACTTTC.